This TCR beta chain appears in the sequencing data of a study of T cells in Graves' hyperthyroidism and ophthalmopathy. V dropped 5 bases and J dropped 10; count of bases not matched to a gene: 7. This CDR3 contains 14 residues. CDR1 is SGHAT, CDR2 FQDESV, per germline (reference sequence). RNA transcripts yielded amplified TCR beta CDR3 regions. First-round RT-PCR with HTBI primers amplified the TCR CDR3 region. TCRdb reprocessed the multiplex PCR reads via MiXCR and lists one record per CDR3 protein. The data show roughly 500,000 distinct CDR3 sequences, with around 14% seen just once and less than 6% held by the top ten. This clonotype was detected ten times or more.

The rearrangement links TRBV11-1 to TRBJ2-1, with 11 bases lining up with TRBD2. The specimen was blood. This TCR was recovered from a woman younger than 45 with Graves' hyperthyroidism that later progressed to Graves' ophthalmopathy. The CDR3 here is CASSHGTSGQEQFF. The CDR3 region has the DNA TGTGCCAGCAGCCACGGGACTAGCGGCCAAGAGCAGTTCTTC. The whole variable domain, filled in from reference TRBV11-1 and TRBJ2-1, reads EAEVAQSPRYKITEKSQAVAFWCDPISGHATLYWYRQILGQGPELLVQFQDESVVDDSQLPKDRFSAERLKGVDSTLKIQPAELGDSAMYLCASSHGTSGQEQFFGPGTRLTVL.